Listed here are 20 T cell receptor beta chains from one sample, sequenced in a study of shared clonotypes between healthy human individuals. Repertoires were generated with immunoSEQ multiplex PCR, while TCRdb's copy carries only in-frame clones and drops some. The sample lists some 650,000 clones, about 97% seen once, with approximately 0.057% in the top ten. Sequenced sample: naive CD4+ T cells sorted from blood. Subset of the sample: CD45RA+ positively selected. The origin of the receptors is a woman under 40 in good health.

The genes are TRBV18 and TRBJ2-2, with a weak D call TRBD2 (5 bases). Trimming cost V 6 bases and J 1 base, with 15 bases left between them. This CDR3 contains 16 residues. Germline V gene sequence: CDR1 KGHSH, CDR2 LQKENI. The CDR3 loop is CASSPPWRVNTGELFF. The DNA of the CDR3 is TGTGCCAGCTCCCCCCCCTGGCGGGTGAACACCGGGGAGCTGTTTTTT. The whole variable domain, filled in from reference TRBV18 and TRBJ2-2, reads NAGVMQNPRHLVRRRGQEARLRCSPMKGHSHVYWYRQLPEEGLKFMVYLQKENIIDESGMPKERFSAEFPKEGPSILRIQQVVRGDSAAYFCASSPPWRVNTGELFFGEGSRLTVL.

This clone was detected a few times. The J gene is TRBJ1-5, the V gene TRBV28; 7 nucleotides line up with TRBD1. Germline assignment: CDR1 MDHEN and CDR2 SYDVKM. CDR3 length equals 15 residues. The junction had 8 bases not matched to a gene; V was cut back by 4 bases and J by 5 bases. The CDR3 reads CASSSARGGDQPQHF. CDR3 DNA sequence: TGTGCCAGCAGTTCTGCCCGAGGGGGCGATCAGCCCCAGCATTTT.

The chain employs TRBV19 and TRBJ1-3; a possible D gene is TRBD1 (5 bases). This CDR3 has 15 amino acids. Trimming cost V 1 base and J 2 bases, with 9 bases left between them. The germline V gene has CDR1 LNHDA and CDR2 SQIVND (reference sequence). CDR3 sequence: CASSIARAAGNTIYF. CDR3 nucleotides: TGTGCCAGTAGTATAGCCAGGGCGGCTGGAAACACCATATATTTT.

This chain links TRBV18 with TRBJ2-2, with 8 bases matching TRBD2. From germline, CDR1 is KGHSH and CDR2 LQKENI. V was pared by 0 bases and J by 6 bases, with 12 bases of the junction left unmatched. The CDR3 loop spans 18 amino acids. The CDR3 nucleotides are TGTGCCAGCTCACCACCGGCCGGGACTAGGAGGTTTTCCGGGGAGCTGTTTTTT. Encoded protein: CASSPPAGTRRFSGELFF.

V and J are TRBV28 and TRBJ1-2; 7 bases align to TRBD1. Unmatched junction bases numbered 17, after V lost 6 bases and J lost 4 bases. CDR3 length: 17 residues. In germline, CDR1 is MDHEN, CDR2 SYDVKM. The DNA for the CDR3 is TGTGCCAGCAGAGGCCCCGGGACAGAGAGCTCCCTCTATGGCTACACCTTC. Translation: CASRGPGTESSLYGYTF.

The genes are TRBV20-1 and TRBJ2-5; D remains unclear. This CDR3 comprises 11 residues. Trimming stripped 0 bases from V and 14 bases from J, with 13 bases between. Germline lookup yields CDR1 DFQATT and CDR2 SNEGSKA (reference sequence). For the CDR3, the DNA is TGCAGTGCTAGAGATCCTCTCCAGGCTTACTTC. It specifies CSARDPLQAYF.

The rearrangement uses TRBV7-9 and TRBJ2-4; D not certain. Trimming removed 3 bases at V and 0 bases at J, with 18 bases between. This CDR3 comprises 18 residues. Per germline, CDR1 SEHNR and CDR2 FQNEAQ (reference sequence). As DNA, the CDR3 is TGTGCCAGCAGCTTCGCGATGTCGGCCTCCTTAGCCAAAAACATTCAGTACTTC. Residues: CASSFAMSASLAKNIQYF.

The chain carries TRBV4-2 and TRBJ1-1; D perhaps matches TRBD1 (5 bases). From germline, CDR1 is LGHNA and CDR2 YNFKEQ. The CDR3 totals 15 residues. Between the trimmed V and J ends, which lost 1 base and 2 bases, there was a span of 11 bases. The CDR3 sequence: CASSQVGQLNTEAFF. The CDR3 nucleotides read TGTGCCAGCAGCCAAGTGGGGCAGCTTAACACTGAAGCTTTCTTT.

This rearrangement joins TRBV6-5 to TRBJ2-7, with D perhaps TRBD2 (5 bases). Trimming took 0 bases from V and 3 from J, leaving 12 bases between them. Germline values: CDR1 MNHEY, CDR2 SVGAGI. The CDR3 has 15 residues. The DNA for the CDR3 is TGTGCCAGCAGTTACTCCCTTCTGAGCGGCTACGAGCAGTACTTC. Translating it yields CASSYSLLSGYEQYF.

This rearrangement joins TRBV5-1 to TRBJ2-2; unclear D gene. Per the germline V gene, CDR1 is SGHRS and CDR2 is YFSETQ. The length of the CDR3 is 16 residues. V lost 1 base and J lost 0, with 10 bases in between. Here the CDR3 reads CASSLTLPANTGELFF. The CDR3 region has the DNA TGCGCCAGCAGCTTGACCCTCCCCGCGAACACCGGGGAGCTGTTTTTT.

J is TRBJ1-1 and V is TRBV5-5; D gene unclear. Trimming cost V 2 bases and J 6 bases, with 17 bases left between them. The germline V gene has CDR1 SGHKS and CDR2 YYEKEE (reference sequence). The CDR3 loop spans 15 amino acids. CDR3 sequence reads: CASSFLGSSEAEAFF. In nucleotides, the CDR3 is TGTGCCAGCAGCTTTCTCGGGTCCTCGGAGGCTGAAGCTTTCTTT.

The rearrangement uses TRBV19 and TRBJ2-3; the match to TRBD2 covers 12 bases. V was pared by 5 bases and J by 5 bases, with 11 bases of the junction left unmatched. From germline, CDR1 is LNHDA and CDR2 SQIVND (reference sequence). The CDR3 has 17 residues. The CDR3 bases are TGTGCCAGTAGTTCCTCGACTAGCGGGAGAGGAGGAGATACGCAGTATTTT. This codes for CASSSSTSGRGGDTQYF.

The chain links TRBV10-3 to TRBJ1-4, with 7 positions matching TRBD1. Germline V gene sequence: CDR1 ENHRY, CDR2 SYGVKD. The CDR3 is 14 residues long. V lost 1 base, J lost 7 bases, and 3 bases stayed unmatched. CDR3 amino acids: CAISEYRGSEKLFF. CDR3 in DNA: TGTGCCATCAGTGAGTACAGGGGAAGTGAAAAACTGTTTTTT.

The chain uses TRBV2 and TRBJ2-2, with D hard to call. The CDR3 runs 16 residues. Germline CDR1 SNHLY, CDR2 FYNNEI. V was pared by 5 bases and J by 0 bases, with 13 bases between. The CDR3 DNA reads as TGTGCCAGCAGTTGGAATGGGCCGGCGAACACCGGGGAGCTGTTTTTT. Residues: CASSWNGPANTGELFF.

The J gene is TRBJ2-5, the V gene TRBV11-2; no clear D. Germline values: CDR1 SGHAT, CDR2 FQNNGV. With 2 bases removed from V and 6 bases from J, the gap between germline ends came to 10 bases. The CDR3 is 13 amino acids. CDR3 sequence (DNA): TGTGCCAGCAGCTTATCTCGTAGAAAGACCCAGTACTTC. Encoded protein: CASSLSRRKTQYF.

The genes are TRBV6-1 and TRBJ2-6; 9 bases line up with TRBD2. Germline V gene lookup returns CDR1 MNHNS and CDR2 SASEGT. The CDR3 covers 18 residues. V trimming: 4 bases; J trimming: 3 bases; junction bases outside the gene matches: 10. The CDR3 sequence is CASSGKAGGRGGANVLTF. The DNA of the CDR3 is TGTGCCAGCAGTGGAAAAGCGGGAGGCCGTGGTGGGGCCAACGTCCTGACTTTC.

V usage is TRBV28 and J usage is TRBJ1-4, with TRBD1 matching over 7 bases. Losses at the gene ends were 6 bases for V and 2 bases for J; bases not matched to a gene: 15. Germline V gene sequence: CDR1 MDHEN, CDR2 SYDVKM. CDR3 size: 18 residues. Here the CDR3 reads CASRLRPPRGATNEKLFF. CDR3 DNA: TGTGCCAGCAGGTTAAGGCCCCCCAGGGGGGCGACTAATGAAAAACTGTTTTTT.

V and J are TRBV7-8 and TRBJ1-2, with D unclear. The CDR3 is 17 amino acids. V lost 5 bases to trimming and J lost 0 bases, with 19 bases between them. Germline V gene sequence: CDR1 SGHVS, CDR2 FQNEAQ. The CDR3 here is CASSPPGGQKTNYGYTF. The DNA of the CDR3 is TGTGCCAGCAGCCCCCCCGGAGGGCAGAAAACTAACTATGGCTACACCTTC.

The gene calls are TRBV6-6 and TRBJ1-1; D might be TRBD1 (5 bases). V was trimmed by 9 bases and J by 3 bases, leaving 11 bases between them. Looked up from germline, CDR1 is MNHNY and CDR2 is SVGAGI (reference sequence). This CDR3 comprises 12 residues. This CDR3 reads CASGWGDTEAFF. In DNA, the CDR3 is TGTGCCAGTGGTTGGGGGGACACTGAAGCTTTCTTT.

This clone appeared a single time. Here the CDR3 reads CASRTGSANEQFF. The CDR3 DNA sequence: TGTGCCAGCAGGACCGGAAGCGCCAATGAGCAGTTCTTC. The chain has TRBV6-5 and TRBJ2-1; D gene ambiguous. This CDR3 is 13 amino acids long. CDR1 and CDR2 (germline): MNHEY, SVGAGI. V was clipped by 6 bases and J by 6 bases, with 12 bases between them.